Each of the 7 T cell receptor beta chains below was sequenced from the same sample in a study of blood T cell repertoires in COVID-19 (TCRdb year 2020). Libraries came from the immunoSEQ multiplex PCR assay. TCRdb provides this immuneACCESS table in a form limited to in-frame rearrangements. Some clones are lacking; in checked studies, under half of them reflect an unresolved V gene, and why the rest are absent is not known. This sample has 120,000 to 150,000 clones in its table, and about 87% of those were observed once. The ten top clones hold about 10% of the sample. Sequencing was done on a sample of peripheral blood. The receptors originated from a man aged 60 to 75 with active or convalescent COVID-19.

The V gene is TRBV7-2, the J gene TRBJ2-7; 10 bases map to TRBD1. V shed 3 bases and J 2 bases; nucleotides not matched to a gene: 4. Germline assignment: CDR1 SGHTA and CDR2 FQGNSA. The CDR3 spans 15 residues. This CDR3 is CASSLGQGLTYEQYF. The CDR3 DNA is TGTGCCAGCAGCTTGGGACAGGGGCTAACCTACGAGCAGTACTTC.

The CDR3 nucleotides read TGTGCCATCAGGGGACAGGGGGATCAGCCCCAGCATTTT. Residues: CAIRGQGDQPQHF. This chain uses TRBV10-3 with TRBJ1-5; 11 bases match TRBD1. Germline trimming cut 6 bases from V and 5 bases from J; bases unmatched to any gene: 0. The CDR3 runs to 13 residues. Germline V gene lookup returns CDR1 ENHRY and CDR2 SYGVKD.

The chain recombines TRBV28 with TRBJ2-6; tentatively, D is TRBD1 (6 bases). From germline, CDR1 is MDHEN and CDR2 SYDVKM. V was pared by 8 bases and J by 4 bases, with 21 bases between. The CDR3 runs to 17 residues. CDR3 nucleotide sequence: TGTGCCAGCTTCGAGGGCGGCAGGGGAGCCGGGGCCAACGTCCTGACTTTC. Protein: CASFEGGRGAGANVLTF.

Concerning this clone: Other DNA sequences of this sample code for an identical CDR3. This chain uses TRBV6-5 with TRBJ1-1, with a possible D match to TRBD1 (5 bases). This CDR3 spans 14 amino acids. The V gene's germline CDR1 is MNHEY and CDR2 SVGAGI. V was trimmed by 5 bases and J by 0 bases, leaving 10 bases between them. CDR3 sequence: CASSPGTLNTEAFF. As DNA, the CDR3 is TGTGCCAGCAGTCCCGGGACTCTGAACACTGAAGCTTTCTTT.

V gene TRBV28 combines with J gene TRBJ2-1; TRBD2 aligns across 10 bases. V was pared by 10 bases and J by 7 bases, with 7 bases of the junction left unmatched. Germline assignment: CDR1 MDHEN and CDR2 SYDVKM. The length of the CDR3 is 13 residues. Here the CDR3 DNA reads TGTGCCACCGGGACTAGCGTGGGAAATGAGCAGTTCTTC. Protein sequence: CATGTSVGNEQFF. The variable domain in full, completed from reference TRBV28 and TRBJ2-1, reads DVKVTQSSRYLVKRTGEKVFLECVQDMDHENMFWYRQDPGLGLRLIYFSYDVKMKEKGDIPEGYSVSREKKERFSLILESASTNQTSMYLCATGTSVGNEQFFGPGTRLTVL.

This chain joins TRBV7-9 and TRBJ2-2; TRBD2 aligns across 15 bases. V lost 4 bases to trimming and J lost 4 bases; unmatched junction nucleotides: 1. The CDR3 has 16 amino acids. CDR1 SEHNR and CDR2 FQNEAQ come from the germline V gene (reference sequence). The CDR3 DNA follows: TGTGCCAGCAGCTGGACTAGCGGGAGGGGCACCGGGGAGCTGTTTTTT. Residues: CASSWTSGRGTGELFF.

The rearrangement joins TRBV11-1 to TRBJ2-1, with D tentatively TRBD2 (6 bases). The germline gives CDR1 SGHAT, CDR2 FQDESV (reference sequence). This CDR3 is 16 amino acids long. V was shortened by 1 base and J by 2 bases, with 12 bases between the two germline ends. The CDR3 DNA sequence: TGTGCCAGCAGCTTAGTCGGGGGAGGCCCCTACAATGAGCAGTTCTTC. It yields the protein CASSLVGGGPYNEQFF. Full variable domain (rest looked up from reference TRBV11-1 and TRBJ2-1): EAEVAQSPRYKITEKSQAVAFWCDPISGHATLYWYRQILGQGPELLVQFQDESVVDDSQLPKDRFSAERLKGVDSTLKIQPAELGDSAMYLCASSLVGGGPYNEQFFGPGTRLTVL.